The subject of this entry is one T cell receptor beta chain. These data come from a study of control samples from healthy donors and cancer patients. The junction had 10 bases not matched to a gene; V was cut back by 7 bases and J by 8 bases. The germline V gene encodes CDR1 MNHEY and CDR2 SMNVEV (reference sequence). The CDR3 is 14 amino acids. The repertoire was sequenced with immunoSEQ multiplex PCR; TCRdb's copy has only in-frame clones and lacks some. The sample includes around 190,000 clones, roughly 90% of them seen just once. The chain links TRBV27 to TRBJ2-2; TRBD1 matches at 7 bases. The sequence came from a woman aged 50 to 65 in good health. Sequenced input: blood. The CDR3 reads CASTMGQGDGELFF. DNA of the CDR3: TGTGCCAGCACCATGGGGCAGGGGGATGGGGAGCTGTTTTTT.